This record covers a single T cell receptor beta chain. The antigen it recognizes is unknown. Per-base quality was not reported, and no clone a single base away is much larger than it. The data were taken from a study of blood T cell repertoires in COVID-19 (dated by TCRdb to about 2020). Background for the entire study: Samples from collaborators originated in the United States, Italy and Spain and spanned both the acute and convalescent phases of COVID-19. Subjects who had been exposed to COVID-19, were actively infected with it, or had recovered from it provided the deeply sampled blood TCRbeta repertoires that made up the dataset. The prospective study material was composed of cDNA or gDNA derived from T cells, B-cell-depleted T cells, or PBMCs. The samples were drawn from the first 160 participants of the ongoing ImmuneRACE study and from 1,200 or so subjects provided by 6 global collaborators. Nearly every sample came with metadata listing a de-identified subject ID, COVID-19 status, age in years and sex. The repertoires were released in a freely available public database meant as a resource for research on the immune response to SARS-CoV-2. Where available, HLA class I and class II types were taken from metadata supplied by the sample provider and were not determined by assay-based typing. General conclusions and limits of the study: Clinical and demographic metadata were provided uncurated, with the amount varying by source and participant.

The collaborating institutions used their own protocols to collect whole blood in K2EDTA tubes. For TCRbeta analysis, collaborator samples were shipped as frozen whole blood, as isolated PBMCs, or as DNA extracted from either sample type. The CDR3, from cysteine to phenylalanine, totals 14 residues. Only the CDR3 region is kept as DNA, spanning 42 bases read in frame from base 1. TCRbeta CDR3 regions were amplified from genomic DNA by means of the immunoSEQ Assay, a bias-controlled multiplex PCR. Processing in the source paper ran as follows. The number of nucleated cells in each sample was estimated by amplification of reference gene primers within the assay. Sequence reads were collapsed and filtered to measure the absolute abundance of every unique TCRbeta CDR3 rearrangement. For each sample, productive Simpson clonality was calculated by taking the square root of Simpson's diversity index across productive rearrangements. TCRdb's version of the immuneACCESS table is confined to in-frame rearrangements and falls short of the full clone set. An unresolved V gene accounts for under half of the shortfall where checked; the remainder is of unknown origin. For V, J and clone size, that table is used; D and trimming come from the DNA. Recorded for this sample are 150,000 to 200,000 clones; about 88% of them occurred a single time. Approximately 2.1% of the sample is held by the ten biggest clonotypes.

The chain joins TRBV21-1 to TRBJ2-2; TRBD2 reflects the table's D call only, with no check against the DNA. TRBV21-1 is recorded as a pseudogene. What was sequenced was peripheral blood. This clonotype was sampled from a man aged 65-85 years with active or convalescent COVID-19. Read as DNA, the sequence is TGTGCCAGCGCCCGGACTACTCACACCGGGGAGCTGTTTTTT. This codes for CASARTTHTGELFF.